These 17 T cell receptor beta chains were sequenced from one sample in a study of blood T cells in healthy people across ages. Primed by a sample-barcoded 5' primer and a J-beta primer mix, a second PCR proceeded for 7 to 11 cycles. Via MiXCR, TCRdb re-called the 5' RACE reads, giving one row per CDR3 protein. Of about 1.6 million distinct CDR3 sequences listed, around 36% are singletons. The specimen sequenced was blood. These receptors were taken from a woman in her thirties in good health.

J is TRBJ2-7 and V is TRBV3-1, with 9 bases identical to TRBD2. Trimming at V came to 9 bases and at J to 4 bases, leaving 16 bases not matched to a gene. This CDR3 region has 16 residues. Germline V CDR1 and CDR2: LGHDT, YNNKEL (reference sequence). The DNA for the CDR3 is TGTGCCAGTACTACCGGTCGGCGGGAGGGCCAATACGAGCAGTACTTC. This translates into CASTTGRREGQYEQYF.

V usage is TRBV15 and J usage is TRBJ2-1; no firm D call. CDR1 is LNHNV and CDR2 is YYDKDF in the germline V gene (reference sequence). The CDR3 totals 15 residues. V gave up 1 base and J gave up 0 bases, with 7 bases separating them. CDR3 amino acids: CATSRGSSSYNEQFF. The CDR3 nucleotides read TGTGCCACCAGCAGAGGCAGCAGCTCCTACAATGAGCAGTTCTTC.

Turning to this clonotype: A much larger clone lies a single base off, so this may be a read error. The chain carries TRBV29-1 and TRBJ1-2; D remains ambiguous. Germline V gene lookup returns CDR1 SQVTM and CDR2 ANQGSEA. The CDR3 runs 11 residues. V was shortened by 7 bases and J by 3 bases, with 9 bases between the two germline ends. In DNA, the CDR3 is TGCAGCGCAGAGGAAGACTATGGCTACACCTTC. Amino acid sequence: CSAEEDYGYTF.

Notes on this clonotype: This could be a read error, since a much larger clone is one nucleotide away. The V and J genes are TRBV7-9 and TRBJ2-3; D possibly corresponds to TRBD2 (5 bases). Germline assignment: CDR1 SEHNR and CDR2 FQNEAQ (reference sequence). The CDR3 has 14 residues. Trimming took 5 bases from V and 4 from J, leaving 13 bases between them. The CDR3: CASSTQLEADTQYF. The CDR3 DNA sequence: TGTGCCAGCAGCACCCAACTAGAGGCAGATACGCAGTATTTT.

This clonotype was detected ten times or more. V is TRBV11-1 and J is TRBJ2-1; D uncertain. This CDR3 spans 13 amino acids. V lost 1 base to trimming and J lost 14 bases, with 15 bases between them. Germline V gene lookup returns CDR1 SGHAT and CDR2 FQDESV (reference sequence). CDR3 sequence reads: CASSLESRGPKFF. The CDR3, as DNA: TGTGCCAGCAGCTTAGAAAGTAGAGGTCCGAAGTTCTTC.

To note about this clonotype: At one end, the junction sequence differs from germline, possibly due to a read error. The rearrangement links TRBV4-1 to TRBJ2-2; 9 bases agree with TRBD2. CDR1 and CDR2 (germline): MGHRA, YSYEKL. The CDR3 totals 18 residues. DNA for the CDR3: TGCGCCAGCAGCCAAGATCGGGAGCGGGGGGCTGCCGCCGGGGAGCGGTTTTTT. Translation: CASSQDRERGAAAGERFF.

DNA for the CDR3: TGTGCCAGCAGTCAAAGCGGGAGGGCTGTGACAGATACGCAGTATTTT. This gives the protein CASSQSGRAVTDTQYF. The rearrangement links TRBV6-1 to TRBJ2-3; 10 bases line up with TRBD2. Trimming cost V 5 bases and J 3 bases; bases outside gene matches: 8. The CDR3 runs 16 residues. CDR1 is MNHNS, CDR2 SASEGT, per germline.

CDR3 in DNA: TGCGCCAGCAGCTTGGAGCCTAGCGGGGGCAACACCGGGGAGCTGTTTTTT. This encodes CASSLEPSGGNTGELFF. The chain employs TRBV5-1 and TRBJ2-2, with TRBD2 matching over 10 bases. CDR3 size: 17 residues. Germline CDR1 SGHRS, CDR2 YFSETQ. V dropped 0 bases and J dropped 2; count of bases not matched to a gene: 4. Drawing the rest from reference TRBV5-1 and TRBJ2-2, the complete variable domain is KAGVTQTPRYLIKTRGQQVTLSCSPISGHRSVSWYQQTPGQGLQFLFEYFSETQRNKGNFPGRFSGRQFSNSRSEMNVSTLELGDSALYLCASSLEPSGGNTGELFFGEGSRLTVL.

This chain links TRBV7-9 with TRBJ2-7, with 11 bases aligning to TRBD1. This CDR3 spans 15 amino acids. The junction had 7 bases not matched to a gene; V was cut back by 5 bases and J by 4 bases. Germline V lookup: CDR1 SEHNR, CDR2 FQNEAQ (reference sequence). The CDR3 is CASSDRTGGFYEQYF. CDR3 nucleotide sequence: TGTGCCAGCAGCGACCGGACAGGGGGCTTTTACGAGCAGTACTTC.

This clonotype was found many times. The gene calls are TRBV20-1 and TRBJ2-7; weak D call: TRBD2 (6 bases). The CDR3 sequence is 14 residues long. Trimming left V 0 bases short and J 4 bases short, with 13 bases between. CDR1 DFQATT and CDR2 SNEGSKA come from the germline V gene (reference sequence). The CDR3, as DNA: TGCAGTGCTAGAGATGGGACTGGAGGATACGAGCAGTACTTC. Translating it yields CSARDGTGGYEQYF.

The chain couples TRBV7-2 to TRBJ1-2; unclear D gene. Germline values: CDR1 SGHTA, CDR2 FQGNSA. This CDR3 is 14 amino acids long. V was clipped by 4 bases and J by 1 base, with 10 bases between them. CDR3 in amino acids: CASSSIDINYGYTF. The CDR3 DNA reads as TGTGCCAGCAGCTCGATCGACATTAACTATGGCTACACCTTC.

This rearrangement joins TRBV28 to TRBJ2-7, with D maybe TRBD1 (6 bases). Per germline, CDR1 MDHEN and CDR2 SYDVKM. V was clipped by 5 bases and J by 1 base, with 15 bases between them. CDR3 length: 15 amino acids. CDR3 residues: CASSRRGQLSYEQYF. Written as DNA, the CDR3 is TGTGCCAGCAGTCGTCGCGGACAGCTGTCCTACGAGCAGTACTTC.

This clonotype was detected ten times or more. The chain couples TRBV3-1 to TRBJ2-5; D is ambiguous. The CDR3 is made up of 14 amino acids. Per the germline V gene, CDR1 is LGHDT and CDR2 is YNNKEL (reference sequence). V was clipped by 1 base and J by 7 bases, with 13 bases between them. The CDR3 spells CASSQAPPLGTQYF. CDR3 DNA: TGTGCCAGCAGCCAAGCCCCCCCCCTGGGGACCCAGTACTTC.

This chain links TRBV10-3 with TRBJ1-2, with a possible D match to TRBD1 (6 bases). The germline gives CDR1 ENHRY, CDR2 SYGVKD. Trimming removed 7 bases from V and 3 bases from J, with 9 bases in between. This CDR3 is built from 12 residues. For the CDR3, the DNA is TGTGCCATCAACGGGGGCGACTATGGCTACACCTTC. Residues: CAINGGDYGYTF.

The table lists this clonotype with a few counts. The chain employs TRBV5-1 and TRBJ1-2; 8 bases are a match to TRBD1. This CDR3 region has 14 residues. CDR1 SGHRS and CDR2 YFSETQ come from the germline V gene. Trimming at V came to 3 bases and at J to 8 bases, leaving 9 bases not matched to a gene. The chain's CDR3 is CASSSWTGTEGYTF. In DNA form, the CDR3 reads TGCGCCAGCAGCTCCTGGACAGGGACCGAAGGCTACACCTTC.

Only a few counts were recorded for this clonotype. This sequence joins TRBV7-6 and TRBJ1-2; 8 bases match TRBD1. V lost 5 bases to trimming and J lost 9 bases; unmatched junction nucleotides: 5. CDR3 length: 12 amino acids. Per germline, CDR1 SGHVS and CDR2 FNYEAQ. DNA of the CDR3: TGTGCCAGCAGCATGGACAGGGCTAGCTACACCTTC. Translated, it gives CASSMDRASYTF.

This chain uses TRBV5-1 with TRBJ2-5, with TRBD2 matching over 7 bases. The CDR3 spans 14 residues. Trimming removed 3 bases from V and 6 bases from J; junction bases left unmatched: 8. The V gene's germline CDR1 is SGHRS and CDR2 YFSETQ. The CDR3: CASSSRTSFKTQYF. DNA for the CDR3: TGCGCCAGCAGCTCCAGGACTAGTTTTAAGACCCAGTACTTC.